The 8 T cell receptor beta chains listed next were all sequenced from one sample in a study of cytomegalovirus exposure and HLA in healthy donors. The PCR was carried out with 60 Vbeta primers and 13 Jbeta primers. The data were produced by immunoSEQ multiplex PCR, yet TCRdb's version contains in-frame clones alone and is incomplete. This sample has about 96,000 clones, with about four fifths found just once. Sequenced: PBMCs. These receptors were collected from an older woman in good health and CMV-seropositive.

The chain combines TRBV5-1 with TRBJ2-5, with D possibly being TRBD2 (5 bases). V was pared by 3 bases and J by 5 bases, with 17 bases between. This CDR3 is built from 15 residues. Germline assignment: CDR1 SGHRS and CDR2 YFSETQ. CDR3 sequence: CASSWQAEARETQYF. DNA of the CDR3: TGCGCCAGCAGCTGGCAAGCGGAAGCGAGGGAGACCCAGTACTTC. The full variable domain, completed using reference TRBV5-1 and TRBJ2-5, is KAGVTQTPRYLIKTRGQQVTLSCSPISGHRSVSWYQQTPGQGLQFLFEYFSETQRNKGNFPGRFSGRQFSNSRSEMNVSTLELGDSALYLCASSWQAEARETQYFGPGTRLLVL.

The CDR3 region has the DNA TGTGCCAGCAGCAAACTCACGGGGGGGCATGTTGAGCAGTTCTTC. Its protein is CASSKLTGGHVEQFF. The rearrangement links TRBV5-8 to TRBJ2-1, with TRBD2 matching over 8 bases. Trimming cost V 4 bases and J 9 bases; bases outside gene matches: 12. The germline gives CDR1 SGHTS, CDR2 YDEGEE. This CDR3 has 15 amino acids.

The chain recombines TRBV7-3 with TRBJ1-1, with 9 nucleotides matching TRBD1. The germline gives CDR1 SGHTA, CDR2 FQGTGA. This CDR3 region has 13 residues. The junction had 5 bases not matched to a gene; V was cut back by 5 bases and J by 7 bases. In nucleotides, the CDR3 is TGTGCCAGCAGCATGGGACAGGGTGGTGAAGCTTTCTTT. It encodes CASSMGQGGEAFF.

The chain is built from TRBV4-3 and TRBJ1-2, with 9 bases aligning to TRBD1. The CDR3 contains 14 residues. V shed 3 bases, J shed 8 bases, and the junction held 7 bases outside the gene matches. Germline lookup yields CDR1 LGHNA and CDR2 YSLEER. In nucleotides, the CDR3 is TGCGCCAGCAGCCAGGGACAGGGTAATTTCGGCTACACCTTC. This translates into CASSQGQGNFGYTF.

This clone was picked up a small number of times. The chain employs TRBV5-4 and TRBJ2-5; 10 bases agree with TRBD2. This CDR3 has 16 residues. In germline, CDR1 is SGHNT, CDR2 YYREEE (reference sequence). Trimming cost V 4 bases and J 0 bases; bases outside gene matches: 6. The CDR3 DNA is TGTGCCAGCAGCCGACCTAGCGGGAGAGACCAAGAGACCCAGTACTTC. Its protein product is CASSRPSGRDQETQYF.

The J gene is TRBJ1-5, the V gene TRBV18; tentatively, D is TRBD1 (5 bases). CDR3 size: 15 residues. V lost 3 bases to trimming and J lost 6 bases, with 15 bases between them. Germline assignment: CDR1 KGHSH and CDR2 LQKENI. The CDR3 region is CASSPAGGVGQPQHF. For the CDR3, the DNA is TGTGCCAGCTCACCCGCGGGGGGAGTGGGTCAGCCCCAGCATTTT. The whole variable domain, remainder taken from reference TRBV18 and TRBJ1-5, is NAGVMQNPRHLVRRRGQEARLRCSPMKGHSHVYWYRQLPEEGLKFMVYLQKENIIDESGMPKERFSAEFPKEGPSILRIQQVVRGDSAAYFCASSPAGGVGQPQHFGDGTRLSIL.

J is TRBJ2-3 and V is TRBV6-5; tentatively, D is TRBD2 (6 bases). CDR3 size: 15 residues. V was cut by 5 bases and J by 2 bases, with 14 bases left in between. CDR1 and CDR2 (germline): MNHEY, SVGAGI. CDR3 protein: CASSLGLIITDTQYF. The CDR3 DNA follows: TGTGCCAGCAGTCTAGGACTAATCATCACAGATACGCAGTATTTT.

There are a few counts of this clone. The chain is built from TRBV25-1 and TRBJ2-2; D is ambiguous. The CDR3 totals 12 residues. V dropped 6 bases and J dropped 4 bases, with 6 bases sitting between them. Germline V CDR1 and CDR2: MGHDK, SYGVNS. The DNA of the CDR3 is TGTGCCAGCAGGAGAGCCACCGGGGAGCTGTTTTTT. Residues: CASRRATGELFF.